This is a list of T cell receptor beta chains from one sample in a study of response to subunit inactivated influenza vaccine. TCRdb reprocessed the RT-PCR reads with MiXCR, giving one entry per CDR3 protein. This table holds roughly 760,000 distinct CDR3 sequences, 21% found once. The sample here was PBMCs from blood, taken about 5 days after vaccination. All receptors come from a man between 45 and 60 years old who received an inactivated influenza vaccine. Both conserved end residues are part of each CDR3. D genes are given only for firm matches. Rows give clone size only sometimes, using once, few, many, or a class for an expanded clone.

j_call d_call clone_size v_call cdr3_aa cdr3_nt
TRBJ2-7 TRBD2 few TRBV3-1 CASSQGRRETSYEQYF TGTGCCAGCAGCCAAGGAAGGCGGGAGACCTCCTACGAGCAGTACTTC
TRBJ2-3 TRBD1 NA TRBV6-1 CASREVGTGTIDTQYF TGTGCCAGCAGAGAAGTGGGGACAGGTACCATTGATACGCAGTATTTT
TRBJ2-1 NA NA TRBV10-3 CAISEGNYNEQFF TGTGCCATCAGTGAGGGTAACTACAATGAGCAGTTCTTC
TRBJ2-2 NA NA TRBV12-3/TRBV12-4 CASRGGTESWGELFF TGTGCCAGCAGGGGCGGGACAGAGTCTTGGGGGGAGCTGTTTTTT
TRBJ2-4 TRBD2 many TRBV20-1 CSASKAGSLAKNIQYF TGCAGTGCTTCAAAAGCGGGGTCCCTAGCCAAAAACATTCAGTACTTC
TRBJ2-2 NA NA TRBV12-3/TRBV12-4 CASRRDFGGELFF TGTGCCAGCAGGCGGGACTTCGGCGGGGAGCTGTTTTTT
TRBJ2-7 NA few TRBV7-8 CASTHWAGLYEQYF TGTGCCAGCACCCATTGGGCAGGGCTGTACGAGCAGTACTTC
TRBJ2-7 NA NA TRBV5-1 CASSWTTGNEAQYF TGCGCCAGCAGCTGGACCACAGGGAATGAAGCGCAGTACTTC
TRBJ2-3 NA NA TRBV6-1 CASRGRGSTDTQYF TGTGCCAGCAGGGGTCGGGGGAGCACAGATACGCAGTATTTT
TRBJ2-7 NA NA TRBV28 CASIDQTASYEQYF TGTGCCAGCATTGACCAAACGGCCTCCTACGAGCAGTACTTC
TRBJ1-1 NA NA TRBV6-2/TRBV6-3 CASKPSGPEAFF TGTGCCAGCAAGCCCTCAGGACCTGAAGCTTTCTTT
TRBJ1-1 TRBD1 few TRBV20-1 CSAPGGTVSNTEAFF TGCAGTGCTCCCGGCGGGACAGTGTCGAACACTGAAGCTTTCTTT
TRBJ1-2 NA NA TRBV28 CASSLLRGENYGYTF TGTGCCAGCAGTTTACTCCGGGGGGAGAACTATGGCTACACCTTC
TRBJ2-7 NA NA TRBV4-2 CASSQVGGSHYEQYF TGTGCCAGCAGCCAAGTCGGCGGATCTCACTACGAGCAGTACTTC
TRBJ1-2 NA NA TRBV10-3 CAINTFSGANTNSVYGYTF TGTGCCATCAACACTTTCTCAGGGGCTAATACGAATTCGGTCTATGGCTACACCTTC
TRBJ2-7 TRBD1 few TRBV7-2 CASSLSLQGFYEQYF TGTGCCAGCAGCTTAAGTCTACAGGGGTTTTACGAGCAGTACTTC
TRBJ2-6 NA NA TRBV7-8 CASSFRGANVLTF TGTGCCAGCAGCTTTAGGGGGGCAAACGTCCTGACTTTC
TRBJ2-5 TRBD1 NA TRBV6-1 CASSPIRGIFQETQYF TGTGCCAGCAGTCCTATCAGGGGGATCTTCCAAGAGACCCAGTACTTC
TRBJ2-1 TRBD1 NA TRBV7-9 CASSPRGTGIGYNEQFF TGTGCCAGCAGCCCCCGAGGGACAGGGATAGGCTACAATGAGCAGTTCTTC